This T cell receptor beta chain emerged from a study of shared clonotypes between healthy human individuals. Study-wide results and limits: Apart from blood, nothing was sampled; tissue repertoires likely differ.

An approximately 210 ng quantity of DNA, some 30,000 T cell genomes, went into the sorted-subset replicate PCRs. TCRdb keeps only in-frame clones here, not all; method: immunoSEQ multiplex PCR. The sample has about 1.1 million clones; about 84% are singletons. Note on this clone: The antigen is unknown.

The TCR originated in a man younger than 35 in good health. Some clones in this sample may be carry-over from other donors' samples. The material sequenced was memory CD4+ T cells from PBMCs. Indicated subset: CD45RA-negative fraction.

The CDR3 region is CASSPRLREGQNEQFF. The DNA for the CDR3 is TGTGCCAGCTCACCGCGCTTACGGGAGGGCCAAAATGAGCAGTTCTTC. The genes are TRBV18 and TRBJ2-1, with 8 bases identical to TRBD2. The CDR3 totals 16 residues. The V segment lost 3 bases and the J segment 7 bases; nucleotides outside the gene matches: 11. Germline CDR1 KGHSH, CDR2 LQKENI.